This TCR beta chain was found in a study of T cell changes during pregnancy in multiple sclerosis. The assay was immunoSEQ multiplex PCR, and TCRdb's table has in-frame clones only and misses some. The sample records around 55,000 clones, just under 90% being singletons. Germline assignment: CDR1 SGHTA and CDR2 FQGNSA. The CDR3 has 15 residues. Trimming left V 1 base short and J 6 bases short, with 12 bases between. This sample comprised CD4+ T cells from peripheral blood mononuclear cells, obtained in the first trimester of pregnancy. The rearrangement links TRBV7-2 to TRBJ2-2, with D uncertain. This sequence was found in a female donor with multiple sclerosis, enrolled in a pregnancy study. The DNA for the CDR3 is TGTGCCAGCAGCTTAGTCGGAGTGCGACCCGGGGAGCTGTTTTTT. Translating it yields CASSLVGVRPGELFF.